This T cell receptor beta chain was observed in a study of somatic mutations in cytotoxic T cells in rheumatoid arthritis (dated by TCRdb to 2017 to 2019). Regarding the complete study: Right after diagnosis and prior to the start of any treatment, roughly 30 ml EDTA of peripheral blood was drawn from patients. Sorted V beta1+ cells also underwent TCRB sequencing, and some V beta antibody-stained T-cell populations were flow-sorted at nearly 100% purity on a FACSAria II or Sony SH800. Whether expanded CD8+ T-cell clones in untreated, newly diagnosed rheumatoid arthritis carry somatic mutations was the study question, and clonality was characterized with TCRB deep sequencing. For 55 to 70 rheumatoid arthritis patients and 15 to 20 healthy controls, TCRB deep sequencing was carried out. Patients and controls did not essentially differ in median age, which was nearly identical between the groups. What the work shows at the level of the full study, not this receptor alone: Several identical CD8+ TCRB sequences were found in both blood and synovial fluid, and in about an eighth of the 65 patients the largest CD8+ clone exceeded 20% of CD8+ cells. CD8+ T-cell clonality did not differ significantly between rheumatoid arthritis patients and age-matched healthy controls. CD8+ clonality increased with age in patients (Spearman r ~ 0.47) but not in healthy controls. The finding that TRBV07 was slightly underrepresented in patients was left unadjusted for multiple comparisons. It was unknown which antigens the expanded CD8+ clones targeted, and their absence from virus-specific databases did not exclude viral specificity.

TCRB CDR3 sequencing used the immunoSEQ assay on genomic DNA. As for the original processing: When patient CD8+ clones exceeding 1% were checked against published virus-specific TCRB sequences, only a few matched. Only productive TCRB rearrangements were included in the analyses. Clonality was expressed as a Shannon entropy-based productive clonality index, with each clone defined by a unique TCRB CDR3 sequence. Repertoire overlap between two samples was calculated from the template counts of each clone relative to total templates per sample. A correlation with a Spearman r of 0.61 was found between V-gene usage by flow cytometry and V-gene usage by TCRB sequencing. TCRdb limited this immuneACCESS table to in-frame rearrangements with V and J called. A share of clones is missing; checked studies link under half to unresolved V genes, and the rest is unexplained. V, J and clone size are taken as reported in that table, and D and trimming were inferred from the DNA itself. For this sample there are under 25,000 clones; 85% appear just once. The top ten constitute around 7% of the sample.

This clone was detected a few times. The antigen this receptor binds is unknown. The record has no base qualities; no much larger clone is one base away. Positive magnetic bead selection on an AutoMACS was used to isolate CD4+ and CD8+ cells, with flow cytometry used to check purity. A TCR V beta antibody panel was used in flow cytometry to screen first for clonal expansions, which were then characterized by TCRB deep sequencing of sorted CD8+ fractions. Peripheral blood mononuclear cells were isolated by Ficoll-Paque PLUS density gradient separation. Nucleospin Tissue or Tissue XS kits were used to extract DNA from CD4-enriched, CD8-enriched or PBMC samples, and a Qubit 2.0 fluorometer was used for quantification. The cysteine opens and the phenylalanine closes a CDR3 of 16 amino acids. The sequence is cut down to CDR3 DNA, 48 bases in frame from base 1. Compared with germline, V lacks 0 bases and J lacks 8 bases; bases without a gene match: 8. CDR1 and CDR2, per the germline V gene (reference sequence), are WNHNN and SYGVQD.

This TCR derives from a woman aged 40 to 50 with rheumatoid arthritis. The chain is made from TRBV10-1 and TRBJ2-1, and 9 junction bases match TRBD2. The sequenced sample consisted of CD8+ T cells sorted from blood. The bases read TGCGCCAGCAGTGAGTCGATGTCTAGCGGGATTGATGAGCAGTTCTTC. This is translated as CASSESMSSGIDEQFF.